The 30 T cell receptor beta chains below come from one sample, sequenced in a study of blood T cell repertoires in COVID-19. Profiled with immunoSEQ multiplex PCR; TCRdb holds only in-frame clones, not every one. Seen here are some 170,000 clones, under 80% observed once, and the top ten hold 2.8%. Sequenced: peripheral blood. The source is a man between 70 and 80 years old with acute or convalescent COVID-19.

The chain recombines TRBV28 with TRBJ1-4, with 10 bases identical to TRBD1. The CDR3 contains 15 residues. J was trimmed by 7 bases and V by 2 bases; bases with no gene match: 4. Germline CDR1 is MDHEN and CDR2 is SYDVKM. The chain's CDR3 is CASSLGGQGSEKLFF. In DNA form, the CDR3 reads TGTGCCAGCAGTTTAGGGGGACAGGGGAGTGAAAAACTGTTTTTT.

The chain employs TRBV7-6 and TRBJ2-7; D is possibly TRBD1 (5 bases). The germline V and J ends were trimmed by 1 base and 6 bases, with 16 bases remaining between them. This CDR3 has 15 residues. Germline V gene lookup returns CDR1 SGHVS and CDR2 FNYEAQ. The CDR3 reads CASSLGTGRAGEQYF. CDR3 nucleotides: TGTGCCAGCAGCTTAGGAACGGGCAGGGCTGGCGAGCAGTACTTC. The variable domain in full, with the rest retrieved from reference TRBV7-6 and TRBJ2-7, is GAGVSQSPRYKVTKRGQDVALRCDPISGHVSLYWYRQALGQGPEFLTYFNYEAQQDKSGLPNDRFSAERPEGSISTLTIQRTEQRDSAMYRCASSLGTGRAGEQYFGPGTRLTVT.

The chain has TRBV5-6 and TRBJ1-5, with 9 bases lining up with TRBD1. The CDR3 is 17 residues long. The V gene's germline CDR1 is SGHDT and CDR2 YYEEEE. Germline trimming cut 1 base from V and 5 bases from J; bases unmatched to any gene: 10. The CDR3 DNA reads TGTGCCAGCAGCTTGAGAGAGGGACAGGGCAAGGATCAGCCCCAGCATTTT. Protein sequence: CASSLREGQGKDQPQHF.

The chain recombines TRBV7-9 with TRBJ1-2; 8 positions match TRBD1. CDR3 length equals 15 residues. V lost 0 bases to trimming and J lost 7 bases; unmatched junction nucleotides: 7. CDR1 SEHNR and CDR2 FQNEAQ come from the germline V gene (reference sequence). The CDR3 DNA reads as TGTGCCAGCAGCTTAGCGGGACAGGACGCCAGTGGCTACACCTTC. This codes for CASSLAGQDASGYTF. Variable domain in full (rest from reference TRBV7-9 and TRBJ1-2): DTGVSQNPRHKITKRGQNVTFRCDPISEHNRLYWYRQTLGQGPEFLTYFQNEAQLEKSRLLSDRFSAERPKGSFSTLEIQRTEQGDSAMYLCASSLAGQDASGYTFGSGTRLTVV.

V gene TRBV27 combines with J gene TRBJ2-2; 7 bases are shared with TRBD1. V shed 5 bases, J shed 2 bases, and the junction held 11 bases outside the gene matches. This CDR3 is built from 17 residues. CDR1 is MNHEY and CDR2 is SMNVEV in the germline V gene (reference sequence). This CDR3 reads CASSPLPQGPNTGELFF. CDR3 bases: TGTGCCAGCAGTCCCCTCCCACAGGGGCCTAACACCGGGGAGCTGTTTTTT.

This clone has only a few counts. The CDR3 loop is CASRGTPGNTIYF. The CDR3 DNA reads as TGTGCCAGCCGCGGGACTCCTGGAAACACCATATATTTT. The chain has TRBV28 and TRBJ1-3; D is possibly TRBD1 (5 bases). Germline CDR1 reads MDHEN; CDR2 reads SYDVKM. The CDR3 is made up of 13 amino acids. Trimming took off 8 bases at V and 2 bases at J, with 10 bases between the two ends.

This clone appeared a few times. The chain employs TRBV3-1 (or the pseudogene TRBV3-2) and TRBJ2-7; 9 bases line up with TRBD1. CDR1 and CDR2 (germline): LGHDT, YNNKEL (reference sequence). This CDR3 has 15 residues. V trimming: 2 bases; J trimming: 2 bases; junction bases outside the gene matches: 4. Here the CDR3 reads CASSQPGQGTYEQYF. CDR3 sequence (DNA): TGTGCCAGCAGCCAACCGGGACAGGGAACCTACGAGCAGTACTTC.

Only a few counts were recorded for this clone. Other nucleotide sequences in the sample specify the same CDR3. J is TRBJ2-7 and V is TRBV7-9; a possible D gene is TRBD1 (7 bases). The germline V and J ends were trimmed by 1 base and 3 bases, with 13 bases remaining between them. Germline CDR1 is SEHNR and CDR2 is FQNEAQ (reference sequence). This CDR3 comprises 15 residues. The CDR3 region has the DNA TGTGCCAGCAGCTTAGTGTCAGGGGGGCACTACGAGCAGTACTTC. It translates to CASSLVSGGHYEQYF.

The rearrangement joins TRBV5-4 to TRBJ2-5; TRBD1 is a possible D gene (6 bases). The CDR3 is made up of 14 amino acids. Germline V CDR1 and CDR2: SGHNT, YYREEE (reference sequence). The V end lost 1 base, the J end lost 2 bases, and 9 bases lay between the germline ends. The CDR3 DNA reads TGTGCCAGCAGCTTGACAGGGCGACAAGAGACCCAGTACTTC. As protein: CASSLTGRQETQYF.

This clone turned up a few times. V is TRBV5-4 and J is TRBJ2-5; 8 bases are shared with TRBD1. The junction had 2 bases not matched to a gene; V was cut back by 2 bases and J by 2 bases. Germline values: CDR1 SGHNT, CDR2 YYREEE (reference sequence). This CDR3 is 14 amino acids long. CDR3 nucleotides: TGTGCCAGCAGCTTAGGACAGGGACAAGAGACCCAGTACTTC. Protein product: CASSLGQGQETQYF.

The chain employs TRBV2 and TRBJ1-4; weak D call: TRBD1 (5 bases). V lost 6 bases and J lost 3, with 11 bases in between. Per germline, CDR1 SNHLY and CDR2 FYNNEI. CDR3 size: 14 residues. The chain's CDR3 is CASSQGLANEKLFF. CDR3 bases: TGTGCCAGCAGCCAGGGTTTGGCTAATGAAAAACTGTTTTTT.

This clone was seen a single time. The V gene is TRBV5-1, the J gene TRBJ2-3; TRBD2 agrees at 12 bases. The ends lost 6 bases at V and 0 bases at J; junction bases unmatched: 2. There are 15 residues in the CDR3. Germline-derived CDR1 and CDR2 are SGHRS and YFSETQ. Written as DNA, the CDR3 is TGCGCCAGCAAACTAGCGGGGGGCAGCACAGATACGCAGTATTTT. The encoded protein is CASKLAGGSTDTQYF.

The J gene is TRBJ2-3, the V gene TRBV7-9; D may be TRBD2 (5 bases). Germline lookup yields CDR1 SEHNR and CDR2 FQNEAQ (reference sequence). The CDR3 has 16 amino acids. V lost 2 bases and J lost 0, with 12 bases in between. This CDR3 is CASSLLRGSSTDTQYF. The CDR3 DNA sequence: TGTGCCAGCAGCTTACTTCGGGGTTCTAGCACAGATACGCAGTATTTT.

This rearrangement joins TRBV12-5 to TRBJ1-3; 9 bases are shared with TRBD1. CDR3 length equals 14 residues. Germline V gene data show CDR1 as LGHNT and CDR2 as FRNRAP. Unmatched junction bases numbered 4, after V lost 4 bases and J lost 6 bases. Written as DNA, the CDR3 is TGTGCTAGTGGTTGGGGGACAGGGTCAAACACCATATATTTT. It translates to CASGWGTGSNTIYF.

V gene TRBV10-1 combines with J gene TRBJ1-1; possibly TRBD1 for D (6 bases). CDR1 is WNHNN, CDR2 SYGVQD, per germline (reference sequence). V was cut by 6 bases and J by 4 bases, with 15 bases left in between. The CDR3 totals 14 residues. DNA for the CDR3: TGCGCCAGCAGCCCGGGACATAGTATCACTGAAGCTTTCTTT. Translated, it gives CASSPGHSITEAFF.

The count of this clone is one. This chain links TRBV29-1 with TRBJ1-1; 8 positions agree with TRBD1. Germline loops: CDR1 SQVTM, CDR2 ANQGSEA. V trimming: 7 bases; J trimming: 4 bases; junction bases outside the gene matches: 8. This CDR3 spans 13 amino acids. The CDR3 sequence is CSARTGSITEAFF. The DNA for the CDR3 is TGCAGCGCGCGGACAGGGAGTATCACTGAAGCTTTCTTT.

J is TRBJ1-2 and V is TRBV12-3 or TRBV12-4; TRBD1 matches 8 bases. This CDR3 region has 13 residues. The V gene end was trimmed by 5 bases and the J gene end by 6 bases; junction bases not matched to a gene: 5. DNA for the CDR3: TGTGCCAGCAGTCAAGCAGGGGGCCATGGCTACACCTTC. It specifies CASSQAGGHGYTF.

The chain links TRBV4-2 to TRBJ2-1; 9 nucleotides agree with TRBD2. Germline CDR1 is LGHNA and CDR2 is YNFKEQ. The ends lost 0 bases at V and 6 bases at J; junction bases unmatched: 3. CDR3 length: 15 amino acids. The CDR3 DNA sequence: TGTGCCAGCAGCCAAGACGCGGGGGGGCCCAATGAGCAGTTCTTC. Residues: CASSQDAGGPNEQFF.

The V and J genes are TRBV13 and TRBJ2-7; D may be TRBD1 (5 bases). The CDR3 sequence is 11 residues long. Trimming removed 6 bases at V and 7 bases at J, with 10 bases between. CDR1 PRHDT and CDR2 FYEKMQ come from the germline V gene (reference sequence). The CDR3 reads CASRWGSEQYF. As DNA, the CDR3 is TGTGCCAGCAGATGGGGCTCGGAGCAGTACTTC.

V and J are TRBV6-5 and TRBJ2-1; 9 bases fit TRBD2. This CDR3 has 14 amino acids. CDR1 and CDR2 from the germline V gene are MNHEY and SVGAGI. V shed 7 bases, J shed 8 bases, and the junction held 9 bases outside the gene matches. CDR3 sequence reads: CASTAGGVRYEQFF. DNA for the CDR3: TGTGCCAGCACCGCGGGGGGGGTGCGGTATGAGCAGTTCTTC.

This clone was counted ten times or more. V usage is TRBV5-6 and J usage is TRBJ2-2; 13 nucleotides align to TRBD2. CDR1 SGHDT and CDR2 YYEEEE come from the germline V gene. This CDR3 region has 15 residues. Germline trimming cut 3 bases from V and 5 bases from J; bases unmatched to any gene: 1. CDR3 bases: TGTGCCAGCAGCTCGGGACTAGCGGGGACCGGGGAGCTGTTTTTT. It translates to CASSSGLAGTGELFF.

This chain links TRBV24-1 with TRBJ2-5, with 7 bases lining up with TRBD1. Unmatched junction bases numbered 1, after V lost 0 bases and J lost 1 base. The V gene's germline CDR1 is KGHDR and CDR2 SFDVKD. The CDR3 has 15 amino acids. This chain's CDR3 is CATSDLSGGQETQYF. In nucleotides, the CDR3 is TGTGCCACCAGTGATTTGTCAGGGGGCCAAGAGACCCAGTACTTC.

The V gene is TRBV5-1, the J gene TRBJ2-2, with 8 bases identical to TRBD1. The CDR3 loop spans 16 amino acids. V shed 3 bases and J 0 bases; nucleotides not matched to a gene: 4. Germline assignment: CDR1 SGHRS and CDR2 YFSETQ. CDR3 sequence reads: CASSSGTGPNTGELFF. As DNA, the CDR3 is TGCGCCAGCAGCTCGGGGACAGGACCGAACACCGGGGAGCTGTTTTTT.

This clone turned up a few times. The CDR3 coding sequence is TGTGCCAGCAGCCGCCCTCGCGGGGGGGCTGAAGCTTTCTTT. Translated, it gives CASSRPRGGAEAFF. This chain connects TRBV4-2 to TRBJ1-1; weak D call: TRBD1 (5 bases). The V end was cut by 4 bases, the J end by 6 bases, with 15 bases between. Germline lookup yields CDR1 LGHNA and CDR2 YNFKEQ. The CDR3 covers 14 residues.

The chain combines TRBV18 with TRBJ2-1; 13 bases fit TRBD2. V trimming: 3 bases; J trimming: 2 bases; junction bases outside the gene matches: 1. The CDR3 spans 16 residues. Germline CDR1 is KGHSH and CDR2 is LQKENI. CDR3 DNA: TGTGCCAGCTCACCGGGGACTAGCGGGGCCTACAATGAGCAGTTCTTC. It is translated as CASSPGTSGAYNEQFF.

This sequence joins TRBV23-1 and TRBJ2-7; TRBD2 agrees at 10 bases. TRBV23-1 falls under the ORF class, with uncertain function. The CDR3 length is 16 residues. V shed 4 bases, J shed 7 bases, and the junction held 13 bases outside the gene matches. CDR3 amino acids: CASSPYRSGRAGEQYF. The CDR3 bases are TGCGCCAGCAGTCCCTACCGGAGCGGGAGGGCCGGGGAGCAGTACTTC.

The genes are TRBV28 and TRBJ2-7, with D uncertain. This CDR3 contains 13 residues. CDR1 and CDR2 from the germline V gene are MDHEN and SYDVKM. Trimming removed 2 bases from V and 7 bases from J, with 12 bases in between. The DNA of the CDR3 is TGTGCCAGCAGTTTAGCGCCTCCGAGTGAGCAGTACTTC. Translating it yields CASSLAPPSEQYF.

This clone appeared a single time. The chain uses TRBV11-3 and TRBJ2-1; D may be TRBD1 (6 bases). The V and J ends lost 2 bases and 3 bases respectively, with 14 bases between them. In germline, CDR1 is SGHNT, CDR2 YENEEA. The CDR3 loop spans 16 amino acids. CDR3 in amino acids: CASSLTAGTIYNEQFF. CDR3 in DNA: TGTGCCAGCAGCTTAACGGCCGGGACAATCTACAATGAGCAGTTCTTC.

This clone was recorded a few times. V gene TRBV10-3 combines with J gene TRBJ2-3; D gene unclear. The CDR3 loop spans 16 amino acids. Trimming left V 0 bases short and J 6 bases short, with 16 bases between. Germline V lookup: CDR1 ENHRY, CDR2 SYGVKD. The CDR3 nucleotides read TGTGCCATCAGTGAGTCGACGAGCCCAGGTGCGGATACGCAGTATTTT. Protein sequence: CAISESTSPGADTQYF.

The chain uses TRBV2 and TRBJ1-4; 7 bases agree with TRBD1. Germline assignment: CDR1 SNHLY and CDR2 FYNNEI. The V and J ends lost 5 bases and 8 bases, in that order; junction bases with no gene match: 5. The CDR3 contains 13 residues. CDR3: CASSKGAREKLFF. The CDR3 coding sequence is TGTGCCAGCAGTAAGGGGGCGCGCGAAAAACTGTTTTTT.